Listed below are T cell receptor beta chains from one sample, sequenced in a study of early T cells in non-severe SARS-CoV-2 infection. TCRdb independently ran MiXCR on the 5' RACE reads; one entry per CDR3 protein. Altogether roughly 66,000 distinct CDR3 sequences are present, roughly 10% being singletons, with the ten largest covering roughly 3.2%. The source material was whole blood. The receptor set was obtained from an adult who was a healthcare worker with PCR-confirmed SARS-CoV-2 infection or an uninfected control (not recorded which). Each CDR3 is given with its conserved first and last residue. The order of the fields is clone size, V gene, D gene, J gene, CDR3 protein, CDR3 DNA. A D gene is named only where the DNA matches it firmly. The size field is filled for only some rows; it gives once, few, many or a size class.

>many|TRBV2|NA|TRBJ1-5
CASREDGHQPQHF
TGTGCCAGCCGAGAGGACGGACATCAGCCCCAGCATTTT
>NA|TRBV5-1|TRBD2|TRBJ2-5
CASSLGLAAQETQYF
TGCGCCAGCAGCTTGGGACTAGCGGCACAAGAGACCCAGTACTTC
>NA|TRBV4-1|TRBD2|TRBJ2-3
CASSSREIGTDTQYF
TGCGCCAGCAGCTCGCGGGAGATCGGCACAGATACGCAGTATTTT
>NA|TRBV7-3|NA|TRBJ2-5
CASSAGGGPETQYF
TGTGCCAGCAGCGCCGGAGGGGGCCCGGAGACCCAGTACTTC
>many|TRBV11-2|TRBD1|TRBJ2-3
CASSSDRGRPDTQYF
TGTGCCAGCAGCTCGGACAGGGGGCGCCCAGATACGCAGTATTTT
>many|TRBV11-1|NA|TRBJ1-1
CASSLIDSLNTEAFF
TGTGCCAGCAGCTTAATTGACAGCCTAAACACTGAAGCTTTCTTT
>NA|TRBV6-5|TRBD1|TRBJ1-5
CASSRGPRGNQPQHF
TGTGCCAGCAGTAGGGGGCCTAGGGGCAATCAGCCCCAGCATTTT
>NA|TRBV7-6|NA|TRBJ2-1
CASSLIRSGQEQFF
TGTGCCAGCAGCTTAATCCGGAGCGGGCAAGAGCAGTTCTTC
>many|TRBV29-1|NA|TRBJ2-7
CSVVYRGNPYEQYF
TGCAGCGTTGTTTACCGAGGGAACCCCTACGAGCAGTACTTC
>many|TRBV10-3|NA|TRBJ1-1
CAISESSIGGREAFF
TGTGCCATCAGTGAGTCGAGTATTGGAGGGCGTGAAGCTTTCTTT
>many|TRBV25-1|NA|TRBJ2-7
CASSRDHDYEQYF
TGTGCCAGCAGCCGGGACCATGACTACGAGCAGTACTTC
>many|TRBV29-1|NA|TRBJ2-7
CSVEDPKEQYF
TGCAGCGTTGAAGATCCGAAGGAGCAGTACTTC
>medium-sized|TRBV29-1|NA|TRBJ2-1
CSVRKLYNEQFF
TGCAGCGTTCGTAAGCTCTACAATGAGCAGTTCTTC
>few|TRBV20-1|TRBD1|TRBJ2-1
CSASFGTAYNEQFF
TGCAGTGCTAGTTTCGGGACAGCCTACAATGAGCAGTTCTTC
>few|TRBV20-1|NA|TRBJ2-3
CSAITAARGTDTQYF
TGCAGTGCTATCACCGCTGCTCGTGGCACAGATACGCAGTATTTT
>NA|TRBV10-3|TRBD2|TRBJ2-1
CAITPLAGGRNEQFF
TGTGCCATCACTCCACTAGCGGGAGGGCGCAATGAGCAGTTCTTC
>many|TRBV19|NA|TRBJ2-7
CASSISFGASYEQYF
TGTGCCAGTAGTATTTCCTTTGGGGCCTCCTACGAGCAGTACTTC
>many|TRBV7-8|TRBD1|TRBJ1-5
CASSLAWGQGKNQPQHF
TGTGCCAGCAGCTTAGCGTGGGGACAGGGCAAAAATCAGCCCCAGCATTTT
>once|TRBV7-3|TRBD2|TRBJ2-3
CASSGTSGSRDTQYF
TGTGCCAGCTCTGGGACTAGCGGGAGTAGAGATACGCAGTATTTT
>many|TRBV5-1|NA|TRBJ2-3
CASSYRGTTREDTQYF
TGCGCCAGCAGCTACCGGGGAACCACAAGGGAAGATACGCAGTATTTT
>few|TRBV3-1|TRBD2|TRBJ2-7
CASSQASSGRYEQYF
TGTGCCAGCAGCCAAGCGTCTAGCGGGAGGTACGAGCAGTACTTC
>many|TRBV10-3|TRBD1|TRBJ2-2
CAIRAGTGNTGELFF
TGTGCCATCAGGGCCGGGACAGGGAACACCGGGGAGCTGTTTTTT
>few|TRBV20-1|TRBD2|TRBJ2-3
CSAEPGLAGDTDTQYF
TGCAGTGCGGAGCCGGGACTAGCGGGAGACACAGATACGCAGTATTTT
>many|TRBV20-1|TRBD1|TRBJ1-4
CSARQVPGQGTLYEKLFF
TGCAGTGCTAGACAAGTTCCGGGACAGGGAACCCTTTATGAAAAACTGTTTTTT
>many|TRBV10-3|NA|TRBJ2-1
CAISEGGWSSYNEQFF
TGTGCCATCAGTGAGGGAGGATGGAGCTCCTACAATGAGCAGTTCTTC
>many|TRBV9|NA|TRBJ2-3
CASSVAVGLPDTQYF
TGTGCCAGCAGCGTAGCCGTCGGACTTCCCGATACGCAGTATTTT
>few|TRBV19|NA|TRBJ2-7
CASSISGFGYEQYF
TGTGCCAGTAGTATCTCAGGTTTTGGCTACGAGCAGTACTTC
>medium-sized|TRBV15|NA|TRBJ2-3
CATSLPGPADTQYF
TGTGCCACCAGCCTTCCCGGTCCCGCAGATACGCAGTATTTT
>few|TRBV6-1|NA|TRBJ2-4
CASSEWGESDIQYF
TGTGCCAGCAGTGAATGGGGGGAATCGGACATTCAGTACTTC
>NA|TRBV5-1|NA|TRBJ2-7
CASSASRSLDEQYF
TGCGCCAGCAGCGCCTCCAGGTCCCTTGACGAGCAGTACTTC
>few|TRBV5-6|TRBD1|TRBJ2-3
CASSSGQEGTDTQYF
TGTGCCAGCAGCTCAGGACAGGAGGGCACAGATACGCAGTATTTT
>many|TRBV20-1|TRBD1|TRBJ1-1
CSANVPGGTEAFF
TGCAGTGCGAATGTTCCAGGGGGCACTGAAGCTTTCTTT
>NA|TRBV5-6|TRBD1|TRBJ2-1
CASSPGQGTHNEQFF
TGTGCCAGCAGCCCGGGACAGGGGACACACAATGAGCAGTTCTTC
>many|TRBV18|NA|TRBJ1-2
CASSPAVFSGYTF
TGTGCCAGCTCGCCCGCCGTATTTAGCGGCTACACCTTC
>few|TRBV5-1|NA|TRBJ2-2
CASDRDLNTGELFF
TGCGCCAGCGACCGGGACCTGAACACCGGGGAGCTGTTTTTT
>many|TRBV2|NA|TRBJ2-1
CASNEQFF
TGTGCCAGCAATGAGCAGTTCTTC
>many|TRBV4-1|TRBD2|TRBJ2-1
CASRPGLAGNNEQFF
TGCGCCAGCAGACCGGGACTAGCGGGTAACAATGAGCAGTTCTTC
>many|TRBV7-6|NA|TRBJ2-1
CASSPGVGDEQFF
TGTGCCAGCAGCCCCGGAGTGGGGGATGAGCAGTTCTTC
>few|TRBV24-1|NA|TRBJ1-5
CATSDGGAGNQPQHF
TGTGCCACCAGTGATGGAGGGGCAGGCAATCAGCCCCAGCATTTT
>NA|TRBV7-9|TRBD2|TRBJ2-5
CASSPDSGGQETQYF
TGTGCCAGCAGCCCCGACAGCGGGGGACAAGAGACCCAGTACTTC
>many|TRBV29-1|TRBD1|TRBJ2-2
CSVGTGGTGELFF
TGCAGCGTTGGGACAGGGGGAACCGGGGAGCTGTTTTTT
>many|TRBV29-1|TRBD1|TRBJ1-2
CSVESGGGYGYTF
TGCAGCGTTGAATCAGGGGGCGGCTATGGCTACACCTTC
>few|TRBV6-1|TRBD2|TRBJ2-1
CASSLLAGGRDEQFF
TGTGCCAGCAGCCTACTAGCGGGAGGGCGGGATGAGCAGTTCTTC
>few|TRBV7-3|TRBD2|TRBJ2-4
CASSPEGGDIQYF
TGTGCCAGCAGCCCAGAGGGAGGGGACATTCAGTACTTC
>few|TRBV29-1|NA|TRBJ2-3
CSVGRDTDTQYF
TGCAGCGTTGGGAGGGATACAGATACGCAGTATTTT
>NA|TRBV12-3/TRBV12-4|NA|TRBJ2-3
CASSFSRGGSPDTQYF
TGTGCCAGCAGTTTTTCCAGGGGGGGTTCACCAGATACGCAGTATTTT
>few|TRBV7-2|NA|TRBJ2-3
CASSLWGLASTDTQYF
TGTGCCAGCAGCCTATGGGGTCTAGCTAGCACAGATACGCAGTATTTT
>many|TRBV6-2/TRBV6-3|NA|TRBJ2-3
CASSPMPPRDSDTQYF
TGTGCCAGCAGTCCTATGCCCCCCCGAGACTCAGATACGCAGTATTTT
>many|TRBV15|TRBD1|TRBJ2-5
CATSGNRQGEETQYF
TGTGCCACCAGCGGAAACAGACAGGGAGAAGAGACCCAGTACTTC